This T cell receptor beta chain was identified in a study of beta chain features in type 1 diabetes. Germline V gene lookup returns CDR1 MNHEY and CDR2 SVGAGI. V lost 0 bases and J lost 0, with 3 bases in between. This CDR3 has 14 residues. Reverse transcription of all isolated RNA meant that expressed TCRB transcripts were sequenced. The method was immunoSEQ multiplex PCR; TCRdb's version includes in-frame clones alone and lacks a portion of them. The table has about 270,000 clones, 14% seen once. On this clone: Its antigen is not identified.

Study conclusions and caveats: Cells with high TCR expression could be over-represented by cDNA sequencing. Compared to healthy donors, patients appeared to have naive, central memory and Treg TCRB repertoires that were more alike. Type 1 diabetes patients showed a moderate but significant shortening of TCRB CDR3s in all four CD4+ subsets. At VDJ recombination sites, type 1 diabetes patients had fewer insertions and more deleted nucleotides.

The receptor was isolated from a middle-aged woman in good health. Sequencing was done on a sample of naive CD4+ T cells from blood. The chain couples TRBV6-5 to TRBJ1-5; D is unclear. The CDR3 nucleotides are TGTGCCAGCAGTTACTCTTATAGCAATCAGCCCCAGCATTTT. Its translation: CASSYSYSNQPQHF.